The next 2 T cell receptor beta chains were all read from a single sample in a study of graft-versus-host responses after intestinal transplantation. Assay: immunoSEQ multiplex PCR; the TCRdb copy retains only in-frame clones and omits some. The table records 90,000 to 120,000 clones, 80% to 90% of them present only once. The antigens these receptors bind are not known. Specimen: unstimulated CD4+ T cells sorted from spleen or lymph node cells, collected before transplant. Source of these receptors: a human donor who was the organ donor for an intestinal transplant.

This chain uses TRBV11-1 with TRBJ1-4; D perhaps matches TRBD1 (5 bases). The CDR3 contains 16 residues. Germline lookup yields CDR1 SGHAT and CDR2 FQDESV (reference sequence). V lost 4 bases and J lost 4, with 16 bases in between. The CDR3 sequence: CASSSQETAVNEKLFF. In DNA form, the CDR3 reads TGTGCCAGCAGCTCTCAAGAGACAGCCGTTAATGAAAAACTGTTTTTT.

The V gene is TRBV5-1, the J gene TRBJ2-3; possibly TRBD2 for D (6 bases). Germline assignment: CDR1 SGHRS and CDR2 YFSETQ. The CDR3 contains 14 residues. V lost 3 bases and J lost 6, with 14 bases in between. CDR3 sequence reads: CASSYGGIKDTQYF. DNA for the CDR3: TGCGCCAGCAGCTACGGGGGTATTAAGGATACGCAGTATTTT.